The next 13 T cell receptor beta chains were all read from a single sample in a study of T cell changes during pregnancy in multiple sclerosis. The method was immunoSEQ multiplex PCR; TCRdb's version includes in-frame clones alone and lacks a portion of them. This table has tens of thousands of clones, about 89% appearing once. The sequences come from CD8+ T cells from peripheral blood mononuclear cells, collected in the third trimester of pregnancy. These receptors came from a female donor with multiple sclerosis, enrolled in a pregnancy study.

There are a few counts of this clone. The sample contains more than one DNA sequence encoding this CDR3. J is TRBJ1-1 and V is TRBV27; the match to TRBD1 covers 7 bases. This CDR3 has 12 residues. With 4 bases clipped from V and 7 bases from J, the junction kept 3 bases outside the gene matches. CDR1 is MNHEY, CDR2 SMNVEV, per germline (reference sequence). CDR3 loop: CASSSTGSEAFF. In nucleotides, the CDR3 is TGTGCCAGCAGTTCGACAGGGAGTGAAGCTTTCTTT.

The chain links TRBV18 to TRBJ2-7; 7 positions match TRBD2. Germline lookup yields CDR1 KGHSH and CDR2 LQKENI. CDR3 length equals 15 residues. V was clipped by 6 bases and J by 4 bases; unmatched bases: 12. The CDR3 bases are TGTGCCAGCTCTCCCGAGGGACGCGGGAGATACGAGCAGTACTTC. Translation: CASSPEGRGRYEQYF. The entire variable domain, with the rest obtained from reference TRBV18 and TRBJ2-7, is as follows: NAGVMQNPRHLVRRRGQEARLRCSPMKGHSHVYWYRQLPEEGLKFMVYLQKENIIDESGMPKERFSAEFPKEGPSILRIQQVVRGDSAAYFCASSPEGRGRYEQYFGPGTRLTVT.

This clone appeared a single time. The chain carries TRBV18 and TRBJ2-1; D remains unclear. Trimming pared 1 base from V and 5 bases from J, leaving 24 bases between. There are 19 residues in the CDR3. CDR1 and CDR2 (germline): KGHSH, LQKENI. The CDR3 DNA sequence: TGTGCCAGCTCACCACAGTGGATCGGCTTCGTGGTAGCCAACAATGAGCAGTTCTTC. It is translated as CASSPQWIGFVVANNEQFF.

V gene TRBV27 combines with J gene TRBJ2-7; TRBD1 matches 7 bases. Germline CDR1 MNHEY, CDR2 SMNVEV (reference sequence). The CDR3 is made up of 16 amino acids. The trim removed 6 bases at V and 6 bases at J, leaving 17 bases unmatched. The CDR3 sequence: CASSLVGRTGPLEQYF. CDR3 nucleotide sequence: TGTGCCAGCAGCCTAGTGGGACGGACAGGCCCCCTCGAGCAGTACTTC.

This chain connects TRBV7-9 to TRBJ1-1; TRBD1 agrees at 8 bases. Germline assignment: CDR1 SEHNR and CDR2 FQNEAQ (reference sequence). The junction had 5 bases not matched to a gene; V was cut back by 8 bases and J by 0 bases. The CDR3 runs 14 residues. The CDR3 nucleotides are TGTGCCAGCGGGCCAGGGGGCATGAACACTGAAGCTTTCTTT. Translated, it gives CASGPGGMNTEAFF.

Concerning this clone itself: Other nucleotide sequences in the sample specify the same CDR3. The rearrangement links TRBV9 to TRBJ2-5, with 12 bases aligning to TRBD1. The CDR3 loop spans 15 amino acids. V lost 3 bases to trimming and J lost 4 bases; unmatched junction nucleotides: 4. Germline CDR1 and CDR2: SGDLS and YYNGEE. CDR3 in amino acids: CASSGGQGAGETQYF. Here the CDR3 DNA reads TGTGCCAGCAGCGGGGGACAGGGGGCCGGAGAGACCCAGTACTTC.

The chain is built from TRBV4-3 and TRBJ2-4; tentatively, D is TRBD2 (6 bases). Per germline, CDR1 LGHNA and CDR2 YSLEER. This CDR3 contains 16 residues. V was shortened by 0 bases and J by 7 bases, with 16 bases between the two germline ends. The CDR3 is CASSQEMAGLGNIQYF. DNA for the CDR3: TGCGCCAGCAGCCAAGAAATGGCGGGGCTTGGGAACATTCAGTACTTC.

This clone was counted between two and nine times. The rearrangement links TRBV4-3 to TRBJ2-2; D is perhaps TRBD2 (6 bases). V lost 0 bases to trimming and J lost 6 bases, with 17 bases between them. This CDR3 contains 17 residues. Germline loops: CDR1 LGHNA, CDR2 YSLEER. The CDR3, as DNA: TGCGCCAGCAGCCAAGATGGGGTTTTCCGGGGGTCCGGGGAGCTGTTTTTT. Its translation: CASSQDGVFRGSGELFF.

The V gene is TRBV4-3, the J gene TRBJ1-4; D remains ambiguous. Between the trimmed V and J ends, which lost 4 bases and 3 bases, there was a span of 6 bases. The CDR3 runs 13 residues. Germline CDR1 LGHNA, CDR2 YSLEER. CDR3 sequence (DNA): TGCGCCAGCAGCCCGGACTCTAATGAAAAACTGTTTTTT. Translating gives CASSPDSNEKLFF.

The genes are TRBV6-5 and TRBJ1-1; no firm D call. In germline, CDR1 is MNHEY, CDR2 SVGAGI. This CDR3 has 15 amino acids. Trimming left V 0 bases short and J 6 bases short, with 14 bases between. CDR3 amino acids: CASSYSTSLGAEAFF. The CDR3 bases are TGTGCCAGCAGTTACTCGACGTCTCTCGGGGCTGAAGCTTTCTTT.

V usage is TRBV27 and J usage is TRBJ2-3; D gene uncertain. CDR3 length equals 14 residues. V dropped 3 bases and J dropped 0 bases, with 7 bases sitting between them. Per germline, CDR1 MNHEY and CDR2 SMNVEV (reference sequence). For the CDR3, the DNA is TGTGCCAGCAGTTTCCTTACTAGCACAGATACGCAGTATTTT. It is translated as CASSFLTSTDTQYF.

This clone was counted between two and nine times. This chain links TRBV27 with TRBJ2-1, with a weak D call TRBD1 (5 bases). The germline V gene has CDR1 MNHEY and CDR2 SMNVEV (reference sequence). The V gene lost 2 bases and the J gene lost 5 bases, with 10 bases spanning the gap. The CDR3 is 14 amino acids. In DNA form, the CDR3 reads TGTGCCAGCAGTTTAGGGGCGACAAACAATGAGCAGTTCTTC. Translated: CASSLGATNNEQFF.

This chain joins TRBV27 and TRBJ2-4; 7 bases map to TRBD1. V shed 6 bases, J shed 1 base, and the junction held 3 bases outside the gene matches. The CDR3 extends over 14 amino acids. Germline loops: CDR1 MNHEY, CDR2 SMNVEV (reference sequence). DNA for the CDR3: TGTGCCAGCAGCCCGACAGGGGCCAAAAACATTCAGTACTTC. It encodes CASSPTGAKNIQYF.